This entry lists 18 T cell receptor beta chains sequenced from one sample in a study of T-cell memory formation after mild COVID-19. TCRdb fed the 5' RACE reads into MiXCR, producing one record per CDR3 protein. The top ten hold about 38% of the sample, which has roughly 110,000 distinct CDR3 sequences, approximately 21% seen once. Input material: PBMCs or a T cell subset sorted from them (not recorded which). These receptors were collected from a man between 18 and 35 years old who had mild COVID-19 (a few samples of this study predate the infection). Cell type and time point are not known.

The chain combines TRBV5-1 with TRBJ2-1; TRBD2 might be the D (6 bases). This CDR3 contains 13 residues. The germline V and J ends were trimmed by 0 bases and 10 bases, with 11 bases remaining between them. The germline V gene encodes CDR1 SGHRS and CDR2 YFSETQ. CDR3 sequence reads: CASSLGAGREQFF. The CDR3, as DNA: TGCGCCAGCAGCTTGGGGGCAGGGAGGGAGCAGTTCTTC.

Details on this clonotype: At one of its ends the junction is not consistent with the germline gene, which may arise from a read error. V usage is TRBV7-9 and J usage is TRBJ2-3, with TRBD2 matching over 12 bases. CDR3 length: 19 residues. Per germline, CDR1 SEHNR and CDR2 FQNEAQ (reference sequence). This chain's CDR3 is CASSLALAGGFSSTDTQYF. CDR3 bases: TGTGCCAGCAGCCTAGCACTAGCGGGGGGATTCTCTAGCACAGATACGCAGTATTTT.

DNA of the CDR3: TGTGCCAGCAGCTTAATAACGACTTACAATGAGCAGTTCTTC. Translation gives CASSLITTYNEQFF. This rearrangement joins TRBV11-2 to TRBJ2-1, with D unresolved. CDR3 length: 14 residues. CDR1 and CDR2 from the germline V gene are SGHAT and FQNNGV. The germline V and J ends were trimmed by 2 bases and 4 bases, with 9 bases remaining between them.

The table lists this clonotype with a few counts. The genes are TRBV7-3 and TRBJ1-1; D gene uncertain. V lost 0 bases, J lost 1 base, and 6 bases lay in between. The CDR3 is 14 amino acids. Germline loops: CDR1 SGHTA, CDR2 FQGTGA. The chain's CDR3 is CASSLTQKNTEAFF. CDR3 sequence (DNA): TGTGCCAGCAGCTTAACCCAAAAGAACACTGAAGCTTTCTTT.

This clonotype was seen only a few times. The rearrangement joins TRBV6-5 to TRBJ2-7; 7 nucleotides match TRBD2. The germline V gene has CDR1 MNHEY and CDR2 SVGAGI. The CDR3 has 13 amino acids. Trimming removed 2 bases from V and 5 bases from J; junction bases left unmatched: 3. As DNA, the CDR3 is TGTGCCAGCAGTTACGGGAGGGTAGACGAGCAGTACTTC. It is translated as CASSYGRVDEQYF.

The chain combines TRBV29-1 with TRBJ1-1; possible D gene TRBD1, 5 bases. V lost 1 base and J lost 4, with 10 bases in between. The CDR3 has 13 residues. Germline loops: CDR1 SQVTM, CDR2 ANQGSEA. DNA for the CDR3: TGCAGCGTTGAAGGACAGCCGACCACTGAAGCTTTCTTT. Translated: CSVEGQPTTEAFF.

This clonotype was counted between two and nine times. CDR3 residues: CASSLVAGWDTDTQYF. CDR3 bases: TGTGCCAGCAGCTTAGTAGCGGGGTGGGACACAGATACGCAGTATTTT. The chain is built from TRBV7-6 and TRBJ2-3; TRBD2 matches 8 bases. V was pared by 1 base and J by 2 bases, with 5 bases of the junction left unmatched. Per the germline V gene, CDR1 is SGHVS and CDR2 is FNYEAQ. CDR3 length equals 16 residues.

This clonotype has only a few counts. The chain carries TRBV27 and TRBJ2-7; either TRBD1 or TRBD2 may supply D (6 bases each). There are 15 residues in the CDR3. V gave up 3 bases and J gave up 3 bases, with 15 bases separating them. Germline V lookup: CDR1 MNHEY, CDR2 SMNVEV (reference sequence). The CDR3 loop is CASSFRGAVRYEQYF. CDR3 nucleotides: TGTGCCAGCAGTTTTAGGGGGGCGGTGCGCTACGAGCAGTACTTC.

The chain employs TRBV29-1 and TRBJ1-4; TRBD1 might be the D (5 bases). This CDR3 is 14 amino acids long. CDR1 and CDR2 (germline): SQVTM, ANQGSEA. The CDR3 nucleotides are TGCGGATCAACAGCGGGGGAAGCTAATGAAAAACTGTTTTTT. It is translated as CGSTAGEANEKLFF.

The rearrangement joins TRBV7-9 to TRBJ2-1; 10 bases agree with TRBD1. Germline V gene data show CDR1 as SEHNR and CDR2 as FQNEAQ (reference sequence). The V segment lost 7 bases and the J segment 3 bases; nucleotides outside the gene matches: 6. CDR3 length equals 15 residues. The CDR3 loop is CASTTGTGVYNEQFF. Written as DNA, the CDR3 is TGTGCCAGCACCACCGGGACAGGGGTCTACAATGAGCAGTTCTTC. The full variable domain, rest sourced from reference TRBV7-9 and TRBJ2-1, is DTGVSQNPRHKITKRGQNVTFRCDPISEHNRLYWYRQTLGQGPEFLTYFQNEAQLEKSRLLSDRFSAERPKGSFSTLEIQRTEQGDSAMYLCASTTGTGVYNEQFFGPGTRLTVL.

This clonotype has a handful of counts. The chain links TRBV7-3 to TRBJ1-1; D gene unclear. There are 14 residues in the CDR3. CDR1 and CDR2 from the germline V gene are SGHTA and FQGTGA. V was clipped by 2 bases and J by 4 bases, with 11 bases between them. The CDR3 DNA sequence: TGTGCCAGCAGCTTAGGACCCACGAGCACTGAAGCTTTCTTT. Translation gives CASSLGPTSTEAFF. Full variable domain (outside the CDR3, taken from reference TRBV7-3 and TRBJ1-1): GAGVSQTPSNKVTEKGKYVELRCDPISGHTALYWYRQSLGQGPEFLIYFQGTGAADDSGLPNDRFFAVRPEGSVSTLKIQRTERGDSAVYLCASSLGPTSTEAFFGQGTRLTVV.

The CDR3 DNA reads TGTGCCAGCAGCCGTTCTTGGACGGAGCCACAAGAGACCCAGTACTTC. This gives the protein CASSRSWTEPQETQYF. This chain uses TRBV7-9 with TRBJ2-5; D ambiguous. The CDR3 has 16 residues. CDR1 and CDR2 from the germline V gene are SEHNR and FQNEAQ (reference sequence). The ends were cut back, 5 bases at V and 2 bases at J, with 18 bases in the middle.

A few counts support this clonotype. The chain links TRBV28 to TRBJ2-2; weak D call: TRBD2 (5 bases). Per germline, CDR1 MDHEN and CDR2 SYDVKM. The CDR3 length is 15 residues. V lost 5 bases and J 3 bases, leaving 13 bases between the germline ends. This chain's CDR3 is CASSGRKEDTGELFF. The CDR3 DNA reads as TGTGCCAGCAGTGGCAGGAAGGAGGACACCGGGGAGCTGTTTTTT.

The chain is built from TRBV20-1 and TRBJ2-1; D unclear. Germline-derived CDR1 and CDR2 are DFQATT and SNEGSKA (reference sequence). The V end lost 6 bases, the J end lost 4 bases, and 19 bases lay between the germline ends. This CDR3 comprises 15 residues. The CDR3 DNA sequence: TGCAGTGCCGGTAGTGGTCTTAAGGTATACAATGAGCAGTTCTTC. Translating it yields CSAGSGLKVYNEQFF.

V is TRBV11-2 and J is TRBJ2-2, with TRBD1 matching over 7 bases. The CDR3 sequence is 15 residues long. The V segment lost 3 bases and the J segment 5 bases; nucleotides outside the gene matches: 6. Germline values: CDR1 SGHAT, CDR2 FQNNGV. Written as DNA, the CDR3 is TGTGCCAGCAGCTTTGCAGGGGGAGCGACCGGGGAGCTGTTTTTT. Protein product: CASSFAGGATGELFF.

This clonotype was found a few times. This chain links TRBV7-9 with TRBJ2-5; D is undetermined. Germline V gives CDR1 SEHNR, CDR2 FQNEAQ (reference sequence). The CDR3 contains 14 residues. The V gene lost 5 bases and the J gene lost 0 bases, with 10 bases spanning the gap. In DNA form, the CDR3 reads TGTGCCAGCAGCGGACGGACGGACCAAGAGACCCAGTACTTC. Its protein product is CASSGRTDQETQYF.

The CDR3 DNA reads as TGCGCCAGCAGCCAAGACATAACACGCGATGAAGCTTTCTTT. This translates into CASSQDITRDEAFF. V and J are TRBV4-1 and TRBJ1-1; D is ambiguous. The CDR3 covers 14 residues. Germline CDR1 MGHRA, CDR2 YSYEKL. The V end was cut by 0 bases, the J end by 7 bases, with 12 bases between.

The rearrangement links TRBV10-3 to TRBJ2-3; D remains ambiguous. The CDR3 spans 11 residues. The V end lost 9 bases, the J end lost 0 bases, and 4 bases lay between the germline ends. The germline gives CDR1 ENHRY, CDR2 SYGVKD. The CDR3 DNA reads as TGTGCCATATCTAGCACAGATACGCAGTATTTT. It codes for CAISSTDTQYF.